This TCR beta chain was sequenced during a study of Ad26.COV2.S vaccination and SARS-CoV-2 variants. Study-level background: The donor participated in the COV1001 trial, in its Ad26.COV2.S arm.

Germline V CDR1 and CDR2: GTSNPN, SVGIG (reference sequence). V lost 2 bases and J 4 bases, leaving 9 bases between the germline ends. CDR3 length: 13 residues. The table came from immunoSEQ multiplex PCR; TCRdb's copy has only in-frame clones and leaves some out. The sample has under 250,000 clones, around 85% seen once; the top ten hold just under 3%. Treatment specified: over 15 received Ad26.COV2.S at low or high dose, single or two shots; roughly five received placebo; per-sample allocation not given. Following the first vaccine or placebo injection, samples were taken on day 63. This receptor was identified in a person between 18 and 65 years old who received the Ad26.COV2.S COVID-19 vaccine or a placebo. The chain carries TRBV30 and TRBJ1-3; D gene unclear. Specimen: peripheral blood, collected in a trial of Ad26.COV2.S vaccine versus placebo. The DNA for the CDR3 is TGTGCCTGGAGTCTTGGTTTGGGAAACACCATATATTTT. It is translated as CAWSLGLGNTIYF.